The 5 T cell receptor beta chains below were found in one sample sequenced in a study of OX40 agonist ivuxolimab in advanced cancers. Some clones are missing from TCRdb's copy, which holds only in-frame ones; the method was immunoSEQ multiplex PCR. The table shows around 63,000 clones, with approximately 91% occurring only once. Specimen: CD4+ or CD8+ T cells sorted from blood, collected in a trial of the OX40 agonist ivuxolimab. These receptors all come from an adult with an advanced solid tumor such as melanoma, head and neck, liver or kidney cancer.

V and J are TRBV6-1 and TRBJ2-3; 10 bases fit TRBD2. The CDR3 is made up of 15 amino acids. V shed 4 bases, J shed 6 bases, and the junction held 7 bases outside the gene matches. Germline V CDR1 and CDR2: MNHNS, SASEGT. The CDR3 sequence is CASSVLAGVPDTQYF. The CDR3 region has the DNA TGTGCCAGCAGTGTGCTAGCGGGAGTGCCGGATACGCAGTATTTT.

This chain connects TRBV7-4 to TRBJ1-6, with 12 bases lining up with TRBD1. CDR3 length equals 19 residues. Germline V lookup: CDR1 SGHVT, CDR2 SQSDAQ. Trimming cost V 2 bases and J 2 bases; bases outside gene matches: 7. Written as DNA, the CDR3 is TGTGCCAGCAGCTTACCTACCGGGACAGGGGGCCCCTATAATTCACCCCTCCACTTT. Translated, it gives CASSLPTGTGGPYNSPLHF.

This chain joins TRBV7-9 and TRBJ2-3; 10 positions match TRBD2. Germline-derived CDR1 and CDR2 are SEHNR and FQNEAQ (reference sequence). The CDR3 sequence is 15 residues long. The trim removed 8 bases at V and 4 bases at J, leaving 9 bases unmatched. The CDR3 region has the DNA TGTGCCAGCGGACTCCCGGGACTAGCGCCAGATACGCAGTATTTT. Translated, it gives CASGLPGLAPDTQYF.

This rearrangement joins TRBV7-9 to TRBJ1-5; a weak D match, TRBD1 (5 bases). Trimming removed 6 bases at V and 1 base at J, with 13 bases between. The CDR3 is 15 residues long. Germline V CDR1 and CDR2: SEHNR, FQNEAQ (reference sequence). The CDR3 DNA sequence: TGTGCCAGCAGTGGGGGTGGCGCCAGCAATCAGCCCCAGCATTTT. It translates to CASSGGGASNQPQHF.

For this clone: At one end, the junction sequence differs from germline, possibly due to a read error. This chain connects TRBV11-3 to TRBJ2-2; 11 bases agree with TRBD2. The CDR3 loop spans 15 amino acids. CDR1 is SGHNT, CDR2 YENEEA, per germline. For the CDR3, the DNA is TGTGCCAGCACCTTACTAGCGGGAGACGCCGGGGAGCTGTTTTTT. It is translated as CASTLLAGDAGELFF.